This TCR beta chain was documented in a study of neurological immune-mediated disorders. TCRdb reprocessed the 5' RACE reads via MiXCR and lists one record per CDR3 protein. The sample lists over 60,000 distinct CDR3 sequences, 4.5% to 5.5% occurring once. This clonotype was detected ten times or more. This clonotype was sampled from a woman aged 70-85 years with multiple sclerosis. Sequenced material: PBMCs.

CDR3 region: CASSLELVQETQYF. The CDR3 DNA sequence: TGCGCCAGCAGCTTGGAGTTAGTTCAAGAGACCCAGTACTTC. The chain employs TRBV5-1 and TRBJ2-5; D remains ambiguous. Germline assignment: CDR1 SGHRS and CDR2 YFSETQ. The CDR3 is 14 residues long. Trimming cost V 0 bases and J 2 bases, with 8 bases left between them.